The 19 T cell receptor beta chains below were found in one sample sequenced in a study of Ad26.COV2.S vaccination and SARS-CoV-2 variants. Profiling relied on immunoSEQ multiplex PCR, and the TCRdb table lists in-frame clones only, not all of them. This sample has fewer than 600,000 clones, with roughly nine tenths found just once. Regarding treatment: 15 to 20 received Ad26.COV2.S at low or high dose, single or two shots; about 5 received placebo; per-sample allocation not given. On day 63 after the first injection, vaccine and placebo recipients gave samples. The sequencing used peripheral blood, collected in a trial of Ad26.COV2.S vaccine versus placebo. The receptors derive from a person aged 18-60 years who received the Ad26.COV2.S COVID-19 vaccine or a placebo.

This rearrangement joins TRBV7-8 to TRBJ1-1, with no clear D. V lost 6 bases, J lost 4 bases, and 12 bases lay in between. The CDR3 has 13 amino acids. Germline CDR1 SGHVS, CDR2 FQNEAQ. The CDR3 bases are TGTGCCAGCAGACCAAGGTTTGCCACTGAAGCTTTCTTT. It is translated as CASRPRFATEAFF.

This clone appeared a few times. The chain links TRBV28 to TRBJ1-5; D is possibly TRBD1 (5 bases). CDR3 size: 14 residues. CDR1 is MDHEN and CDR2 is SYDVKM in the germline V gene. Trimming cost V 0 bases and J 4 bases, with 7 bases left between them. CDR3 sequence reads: CASSLWTANQPQHF. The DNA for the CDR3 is TGTGCCAGCAGTTTATGGACAGCGAATCAGCCCCAGCATTTT. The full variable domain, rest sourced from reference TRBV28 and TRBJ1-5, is DVKVTQSSRYLVKRTGEKVFLECVQDMDHENMFWYRQDPGLGLRLIYFSYDVKMKEKGDIPEGYSVSREKKERFSLILESASTNQTSMYLCASSLWTANQPQHFGDGTRLSIL.

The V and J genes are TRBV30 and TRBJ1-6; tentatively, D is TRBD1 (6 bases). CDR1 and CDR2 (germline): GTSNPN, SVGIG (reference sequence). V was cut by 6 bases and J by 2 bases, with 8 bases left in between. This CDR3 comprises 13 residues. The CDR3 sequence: CACGQPYNSPLHF. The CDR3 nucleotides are TGTGCCTGCGGACAGCCCTATAATTCACCCCTCCACTTT.

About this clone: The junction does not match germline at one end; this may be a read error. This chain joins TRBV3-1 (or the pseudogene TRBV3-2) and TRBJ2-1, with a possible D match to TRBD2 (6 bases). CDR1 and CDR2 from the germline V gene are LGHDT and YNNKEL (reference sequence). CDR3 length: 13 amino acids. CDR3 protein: CASSQDSGGMGIF. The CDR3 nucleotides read TGTGCCAGCAGCCAAGATTCTGGCGGGATGGGGATCTTC.

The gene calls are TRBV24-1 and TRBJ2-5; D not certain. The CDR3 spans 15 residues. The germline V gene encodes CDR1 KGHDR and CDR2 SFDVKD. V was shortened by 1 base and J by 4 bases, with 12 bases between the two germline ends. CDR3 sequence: CATSDLTQTGETQYF. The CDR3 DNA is TGTGCCACCAGTGATTTAACACAAACGGGAGAGACCCAGTACTTC.

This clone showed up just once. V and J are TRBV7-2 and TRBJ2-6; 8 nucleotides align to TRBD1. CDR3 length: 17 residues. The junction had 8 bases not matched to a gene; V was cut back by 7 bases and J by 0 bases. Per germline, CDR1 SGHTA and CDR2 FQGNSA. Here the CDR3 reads CASTGTGRSSGANVLTF. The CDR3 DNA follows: TGTGCCAGCACCGGGACAGGCCGCAGCTCTGGGGCCAACGTCCTGACTTTC.

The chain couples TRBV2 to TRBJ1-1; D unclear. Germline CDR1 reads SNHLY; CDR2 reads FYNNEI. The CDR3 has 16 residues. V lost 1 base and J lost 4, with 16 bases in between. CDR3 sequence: CASSEEVPGLGTEAFF. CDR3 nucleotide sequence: TGTGCCAGCAGTGAAGAGGTCCCGGGGTTAGGCACTGAAGCTTTCTTT.

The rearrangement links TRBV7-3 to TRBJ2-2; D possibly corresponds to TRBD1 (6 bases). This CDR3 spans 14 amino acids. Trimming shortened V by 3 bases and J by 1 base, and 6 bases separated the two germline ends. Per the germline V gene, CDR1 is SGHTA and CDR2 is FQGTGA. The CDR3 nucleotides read TGTGCCAGCAGCTTGGGACAGAACACCGGGGAGCTGTTTTTT. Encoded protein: CASSLGQNTGELFF.

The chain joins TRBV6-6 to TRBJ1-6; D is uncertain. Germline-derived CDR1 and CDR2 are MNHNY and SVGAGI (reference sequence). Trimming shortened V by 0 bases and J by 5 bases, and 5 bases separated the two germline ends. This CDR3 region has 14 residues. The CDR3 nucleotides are TGTGCCAGCAGTTACTCTAGGGATAATTCACCCCTCCACTTT. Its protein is CASSYSRDNSPLHF.

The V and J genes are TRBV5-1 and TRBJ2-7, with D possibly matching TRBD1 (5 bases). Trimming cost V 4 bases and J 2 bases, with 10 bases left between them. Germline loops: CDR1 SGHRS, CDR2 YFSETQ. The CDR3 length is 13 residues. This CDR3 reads CASSAQETYEQYF. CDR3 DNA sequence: TGCGCCAGCAGCGCACAGGAAACCTACGAGCAGTACTTC. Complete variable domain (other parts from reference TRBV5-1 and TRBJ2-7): KAGVTQTPRYLIKTRGQQVTLSCSPISGHRSVSWYQQTPGQGLQFLFEYFSETQRNKGNFPGRFSGRQFSNSRSEMNVSTLELGDSALYLCASSAQETYEQYFGPGTRLTVT.

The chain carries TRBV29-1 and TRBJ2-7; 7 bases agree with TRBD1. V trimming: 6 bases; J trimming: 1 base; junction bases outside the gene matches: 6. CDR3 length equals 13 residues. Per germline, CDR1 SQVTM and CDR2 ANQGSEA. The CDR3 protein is CSVGTANSYEQYF. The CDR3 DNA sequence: TGCAGCGTAGGGACAGCAAATTCCTACGAGCAGTACTTC.

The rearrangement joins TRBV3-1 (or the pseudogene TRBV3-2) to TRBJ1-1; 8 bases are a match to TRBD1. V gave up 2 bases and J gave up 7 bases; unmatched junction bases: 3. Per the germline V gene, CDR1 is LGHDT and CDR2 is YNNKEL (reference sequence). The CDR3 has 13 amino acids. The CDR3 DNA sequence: TGTGCCAGCAGCCAAAGGACAGGGAGTGAAGCTTTCTTT. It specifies CASSQRTGSEAFF.

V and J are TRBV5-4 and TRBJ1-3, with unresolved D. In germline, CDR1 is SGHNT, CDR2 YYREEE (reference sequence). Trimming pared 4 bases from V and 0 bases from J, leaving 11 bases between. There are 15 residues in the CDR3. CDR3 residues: CASSPSWNSGNTIYF. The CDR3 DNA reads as TGTGCCAGCAGCCCGAGTTGGAACTCTGGAAACACCATATATTTT.

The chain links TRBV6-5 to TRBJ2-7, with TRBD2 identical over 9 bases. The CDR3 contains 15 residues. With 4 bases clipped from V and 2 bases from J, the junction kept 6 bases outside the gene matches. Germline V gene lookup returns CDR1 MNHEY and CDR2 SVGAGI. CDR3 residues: CASSFGLAGTYEQYF. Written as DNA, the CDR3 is TGTGCCAGCAGTTTCGGGCTAGCGGGAACCTACGAGCAGTACTTC.

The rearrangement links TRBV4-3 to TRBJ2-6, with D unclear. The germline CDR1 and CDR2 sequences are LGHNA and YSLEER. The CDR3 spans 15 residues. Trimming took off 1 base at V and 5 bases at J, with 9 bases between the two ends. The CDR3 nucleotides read TGCGCCAGCAGCCAAGCTGTGTCGTGGGCCAACGTCCTGACTTTC. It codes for CASSQAVSWANVLTF.

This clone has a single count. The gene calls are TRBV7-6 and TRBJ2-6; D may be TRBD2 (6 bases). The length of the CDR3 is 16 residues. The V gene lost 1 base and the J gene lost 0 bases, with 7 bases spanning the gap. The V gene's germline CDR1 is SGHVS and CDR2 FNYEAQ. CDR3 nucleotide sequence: TGTGCCAGCAGCTTAGTGCGGGGCTCTGGGGCCAACGTCCTGACTTTC. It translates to CASSLVRGSGANVLTF.

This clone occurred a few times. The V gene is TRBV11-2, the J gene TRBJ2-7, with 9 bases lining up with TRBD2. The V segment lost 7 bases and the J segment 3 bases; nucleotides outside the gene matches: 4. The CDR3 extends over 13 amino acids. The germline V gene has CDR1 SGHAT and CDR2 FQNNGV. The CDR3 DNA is TGTGCCAGCAAAGTAGCGGGAGACTACGAGCAGTACTTC. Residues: CASKVAGDYEQYF.

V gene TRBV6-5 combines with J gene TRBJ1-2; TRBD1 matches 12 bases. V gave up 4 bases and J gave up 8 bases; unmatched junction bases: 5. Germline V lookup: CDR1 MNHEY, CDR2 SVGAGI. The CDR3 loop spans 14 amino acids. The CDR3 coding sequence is TGTGCCAGCAGTTCCGGGACAGGGGGCAGGGGCTACACCTTC. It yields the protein CASSSGTGGRGYTF.

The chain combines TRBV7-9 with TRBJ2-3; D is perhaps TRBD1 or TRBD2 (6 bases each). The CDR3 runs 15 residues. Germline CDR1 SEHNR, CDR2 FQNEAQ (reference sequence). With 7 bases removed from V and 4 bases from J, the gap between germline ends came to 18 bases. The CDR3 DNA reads TGTGCCAGCACCCTGGGGGGCAGTAGTTCAGATACGCAGTATTTT. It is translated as CASTLGGSSSDTQYF.